The clone carrying this TCR beta chain was picked up many times. The sample originates from a study of patients and donors after allogeneic stem cell transplantation. Germline V gives CDR1 MDHEN, CDR2 SYDVKM. This CDR3 contains 14 residues. V lost 6 bases, J lost 1 base, and 12 bases lay in between. One entry per CDR3 protein results from TCRdb running MiXCR on the RT-PCR reads. Here the sample spans 10,000 or so distinct CDR3 sequences, roughly 5.8% being singletons. This chain uses TRBV28 with TRBJ1-1; D is possibly TRBD1 (5 bases). The source material was blood, either unsorted or a sorted T cell fraction (not recorded which). This clonotype was sampled from a human donor who was either an allogeneic HSCT recipient or a stem cell or donor lymphocyte infusion donor (not recorded which). It is not recorded whose cells these are; they may come from a transplant donor. CDR3 loop: CASSGWGGNTEAFF. The DNA for the CDR3 is TGTGCCAGCAGCGGTTGGGGGGGGAACACTGAAGCTTTCTTT.